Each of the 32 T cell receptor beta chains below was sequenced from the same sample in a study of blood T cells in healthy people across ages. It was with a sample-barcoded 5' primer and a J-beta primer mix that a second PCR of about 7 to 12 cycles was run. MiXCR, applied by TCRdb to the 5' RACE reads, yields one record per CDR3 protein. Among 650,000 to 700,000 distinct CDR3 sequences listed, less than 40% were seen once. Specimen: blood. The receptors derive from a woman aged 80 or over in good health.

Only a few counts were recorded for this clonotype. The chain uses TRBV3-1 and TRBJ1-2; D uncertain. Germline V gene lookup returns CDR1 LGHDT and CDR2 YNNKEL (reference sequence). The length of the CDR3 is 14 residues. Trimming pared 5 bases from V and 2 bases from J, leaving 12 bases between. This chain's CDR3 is CASSSRGYNYGYTF. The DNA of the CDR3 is TGTGCCAGCAGCTCCCGCGGATACAACTATGGCTACACCTTC.

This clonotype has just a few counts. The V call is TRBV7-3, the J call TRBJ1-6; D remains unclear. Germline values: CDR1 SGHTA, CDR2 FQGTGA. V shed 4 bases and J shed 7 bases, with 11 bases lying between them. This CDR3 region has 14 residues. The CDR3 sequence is CASSSGRINSPLHF. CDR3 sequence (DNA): TGTGCCAGCAGCTCCGGACGGATCAATTCACCCCTCCACTTT.

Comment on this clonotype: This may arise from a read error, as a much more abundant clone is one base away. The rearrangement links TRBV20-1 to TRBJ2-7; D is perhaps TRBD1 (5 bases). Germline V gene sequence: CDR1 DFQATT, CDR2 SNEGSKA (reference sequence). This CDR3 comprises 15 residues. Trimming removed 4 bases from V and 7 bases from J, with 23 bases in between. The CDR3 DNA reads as TGCAGTGCTACCGATTCCCAGGGAAGTCCAAATGAGCAGTACTTC. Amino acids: CSATDSQGSPNEQYF.

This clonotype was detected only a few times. The CDR3 bases are TGTGCCAGCAGCCAATTTCGGACAGGGGGCGACTATGGCTACACCTTC. This translates into CASSQFRTGGDYGYTF. The chain uses TRBV14 and TRBJ1-2; 11 bases line up with TRBD1. The V and J ends lost 2 bases and 3 bases, in that order; junction bases with no gene match: 5. Germline V lookup: CDR1 SGHDN, CDR2 FVKESK. The CDR3 length is 16 residues.

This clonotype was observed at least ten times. CDR3: CASSYLTRQYF. CDR3 nucleotide sequence: TGTGCCAGCAGTTACTTGACTAGGCAGTATTTT. The J gene is TRBJ2-3, the V gene TRBV6-5; a possible D gene is TRBD2 (6 bases). V lost 1 base, J lost 11 bases, and 7 bases lay in between. Germline V gene sequence: CDR1 MNHEY, CDR2 SVGAGI. This CDR3 comprises 11 residues.

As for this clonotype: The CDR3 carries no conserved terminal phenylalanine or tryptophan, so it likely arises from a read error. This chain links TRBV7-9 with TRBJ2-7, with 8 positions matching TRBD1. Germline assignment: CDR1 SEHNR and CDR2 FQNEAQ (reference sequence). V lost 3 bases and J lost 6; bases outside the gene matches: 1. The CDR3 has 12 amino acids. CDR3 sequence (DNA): TGTGCCAGCAGCTTGACAGGGGCCGAGCAGTACTGC. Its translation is CASSLTGAEQYC.

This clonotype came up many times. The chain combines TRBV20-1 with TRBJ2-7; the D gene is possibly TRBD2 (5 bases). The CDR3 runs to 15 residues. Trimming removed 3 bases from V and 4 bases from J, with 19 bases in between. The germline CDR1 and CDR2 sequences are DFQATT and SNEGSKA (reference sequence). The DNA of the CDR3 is TGCAGTGCTAGGGCCTCTCGAGGGAATCAATACGAGCAGTACTTC. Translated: CSARASRGNQYEQYF.

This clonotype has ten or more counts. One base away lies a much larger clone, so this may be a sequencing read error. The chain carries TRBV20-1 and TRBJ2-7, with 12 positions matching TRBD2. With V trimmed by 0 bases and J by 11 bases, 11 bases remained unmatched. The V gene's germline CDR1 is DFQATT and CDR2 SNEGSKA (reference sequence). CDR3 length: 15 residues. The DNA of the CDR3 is TGCAGTGCTAGAGATTATCTAGCGGGGGGGCCTTCGGAGTACTTC. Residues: CSARDYLAGGPSEYF.

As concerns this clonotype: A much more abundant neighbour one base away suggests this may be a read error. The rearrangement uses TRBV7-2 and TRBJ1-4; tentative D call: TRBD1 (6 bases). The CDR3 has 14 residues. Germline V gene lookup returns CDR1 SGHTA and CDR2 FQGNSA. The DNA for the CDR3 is TGTGCCAGCGGGAGGGACACCCGTAATGAAGAACTGTTTTTT. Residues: CASGRDTRNEELFF.

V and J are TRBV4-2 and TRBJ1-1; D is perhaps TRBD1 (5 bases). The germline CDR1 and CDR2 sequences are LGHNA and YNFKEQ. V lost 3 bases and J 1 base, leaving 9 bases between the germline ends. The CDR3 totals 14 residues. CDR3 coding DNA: TGTGCCAGCAGCCACGTGGACAAGAACACTGAAGCTTTCTTT. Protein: CASSHVDKNTEAFF.

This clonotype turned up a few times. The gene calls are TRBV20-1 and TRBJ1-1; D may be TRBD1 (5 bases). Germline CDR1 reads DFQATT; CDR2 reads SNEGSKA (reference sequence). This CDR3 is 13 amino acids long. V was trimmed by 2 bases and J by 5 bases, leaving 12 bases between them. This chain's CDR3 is CSARSGGWTEAFF. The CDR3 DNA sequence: TGCAGTGCTAGAAGTGGGGGTTGGACTGAAGCTTTCTTT.

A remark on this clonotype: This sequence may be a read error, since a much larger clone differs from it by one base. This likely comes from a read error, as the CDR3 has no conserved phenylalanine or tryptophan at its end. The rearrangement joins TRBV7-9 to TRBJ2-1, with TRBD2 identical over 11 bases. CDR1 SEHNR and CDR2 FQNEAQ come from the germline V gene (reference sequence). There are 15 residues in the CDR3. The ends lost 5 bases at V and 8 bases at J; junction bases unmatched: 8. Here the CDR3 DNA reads TGTGCCAGCAGCATGGTAGCGGGGGGGCTGGATGAGCAGTTCATC. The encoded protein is CASSMVAGGLDEQFI.

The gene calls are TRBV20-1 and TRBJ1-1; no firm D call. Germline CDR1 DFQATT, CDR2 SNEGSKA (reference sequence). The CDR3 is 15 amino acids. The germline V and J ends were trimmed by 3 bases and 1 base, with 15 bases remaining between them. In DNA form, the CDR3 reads TGCAGTGCTAGCGATTCCCGGGCGGGGAACACTGAAGCTTTCTTT. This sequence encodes CSASDSRAGNTEAFF.

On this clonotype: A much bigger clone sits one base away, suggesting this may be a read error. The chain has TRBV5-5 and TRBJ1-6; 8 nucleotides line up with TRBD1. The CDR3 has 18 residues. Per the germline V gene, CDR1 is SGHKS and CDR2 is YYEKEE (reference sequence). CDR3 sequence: CASSLASGGQEYNSPPHF. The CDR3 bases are TGTGCCAGCAGCTTGGCCTCCGGGGGACAGGAGTATAATTCACCCCCCCACTTT. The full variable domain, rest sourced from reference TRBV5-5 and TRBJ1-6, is DAGVTQSPTHLIKTRGQQVTLRCSPISGHKSVSWYQQVLGQGPQFIFQYYEKEERGRGNFPDRFSARQFPNYSSELNVNALLLGDSALYLCASSLASGGQEYNSPPHFGNGTRLTVT.

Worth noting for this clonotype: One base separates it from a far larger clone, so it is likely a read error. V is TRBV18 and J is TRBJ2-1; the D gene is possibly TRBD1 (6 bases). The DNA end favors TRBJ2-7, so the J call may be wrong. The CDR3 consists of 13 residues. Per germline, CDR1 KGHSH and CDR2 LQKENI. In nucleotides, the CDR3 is TGTGCCAGCTCTACCGGGCAGGGGTGCGAGCAGTACTTC. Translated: CASSTGQGCEQYF.

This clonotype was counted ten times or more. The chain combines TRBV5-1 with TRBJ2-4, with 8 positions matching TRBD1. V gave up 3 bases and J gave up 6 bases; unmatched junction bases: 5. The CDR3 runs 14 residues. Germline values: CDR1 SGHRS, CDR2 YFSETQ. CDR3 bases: TGCGCCAGCAGCTCCGACAGGGGTGGAAACATTCAGTACTTC. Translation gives CASSSDRGGNIQYF.

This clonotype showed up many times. CDR3 residues: CASSHRVGPNTGELFF. CDR3 bases: TGTGCCAGCAGCCACAGGGTGGGACCGAACACCGGGGAGCTGTTTTTT. This sequence joins TRBV5-6 and TRBJ2-2; perhaps TRBD1 as D (6 bases). CDR3 size: 16 residues. The germline gives CDR1 SGHDT, CDR2 YYEEEE. V lost 4 bases and J 0 bases, leaving 13 bases between the germline ends.

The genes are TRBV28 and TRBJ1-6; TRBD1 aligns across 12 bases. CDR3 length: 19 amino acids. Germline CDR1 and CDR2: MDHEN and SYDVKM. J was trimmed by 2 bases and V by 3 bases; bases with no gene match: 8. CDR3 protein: CASSFQSGQGAPYNSPLHF. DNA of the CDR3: TGTGCCAGCAGTTTCCAATCGGGACAGGGGGCGCCCTATAATTCACCCCTCCACTTT.

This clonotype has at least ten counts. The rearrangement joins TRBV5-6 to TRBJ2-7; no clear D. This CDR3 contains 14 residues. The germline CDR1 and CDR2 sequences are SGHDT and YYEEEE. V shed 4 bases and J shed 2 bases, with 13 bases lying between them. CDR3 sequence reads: CASSLRRETYEQYF. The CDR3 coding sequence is TGTGCCAGCAGCCTGCGAAGGGAAACCTACGAGCAGTACTTC.

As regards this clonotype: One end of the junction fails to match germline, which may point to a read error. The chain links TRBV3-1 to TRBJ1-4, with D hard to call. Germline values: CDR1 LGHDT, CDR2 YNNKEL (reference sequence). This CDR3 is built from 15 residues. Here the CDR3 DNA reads TGTGCCAGCAGCCAAGGGTACAGCCCTAATGAAAAACGGTTTTTT. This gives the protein CASSQGYSPNEKRFF.

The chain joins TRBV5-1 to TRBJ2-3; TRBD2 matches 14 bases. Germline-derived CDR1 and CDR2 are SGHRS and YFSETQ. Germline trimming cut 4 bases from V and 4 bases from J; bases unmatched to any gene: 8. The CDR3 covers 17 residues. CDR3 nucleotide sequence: TGCGCCAGCAGCCTCCGACTAGCGGGGGGGGGATCAGATACGCAGTATTTT. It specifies CASSLRLAGGGSDTQYF.

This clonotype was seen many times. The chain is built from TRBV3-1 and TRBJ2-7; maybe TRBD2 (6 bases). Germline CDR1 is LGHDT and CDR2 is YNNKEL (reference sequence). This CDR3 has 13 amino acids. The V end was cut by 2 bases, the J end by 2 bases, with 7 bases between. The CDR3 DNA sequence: TGTGCCAGCAGCCAATGGGGGGCCTACGAGCAGTACTTC. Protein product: CASSQWGAYEQYF.

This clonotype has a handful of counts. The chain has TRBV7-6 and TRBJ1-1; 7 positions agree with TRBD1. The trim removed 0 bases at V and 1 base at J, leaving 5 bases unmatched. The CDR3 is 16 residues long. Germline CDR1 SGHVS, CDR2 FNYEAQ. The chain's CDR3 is CASSLAITGENTEAFF. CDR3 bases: TGTGCCAGCAGCTTAGCGATTACAGGGGAGAACACTGAAGCTTTCTTT.

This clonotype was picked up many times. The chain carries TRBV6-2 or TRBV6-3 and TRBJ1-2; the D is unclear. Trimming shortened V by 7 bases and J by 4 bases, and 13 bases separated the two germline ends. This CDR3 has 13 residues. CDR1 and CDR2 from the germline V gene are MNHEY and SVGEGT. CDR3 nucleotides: TGTGCCAGCACCCCGGTGGGGTTCTATGGCTACACCTTC. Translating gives CASTPVGFYGYTF.

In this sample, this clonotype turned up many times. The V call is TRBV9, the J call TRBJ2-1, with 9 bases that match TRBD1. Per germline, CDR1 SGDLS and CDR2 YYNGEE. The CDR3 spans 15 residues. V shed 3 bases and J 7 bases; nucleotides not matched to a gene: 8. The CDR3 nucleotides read TGTGCCAGCAGCGCCGGGACAGGGAGTGTTAATGAGCAGTTCTTC. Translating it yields CASSAGTGSVNEQFF.

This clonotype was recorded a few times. CDR3 DNA: TGTGCCAGCAGCGCCCTGGGGGAGGCTTTCACTGAAGCTTTCTTT. Its protein is CASSALGEAFTEAFF. This sequence joins TRBV9 and TRBJ1-1, with a possible D match to TRBD1 (5 bases). The CDR3 length is 15 residues. Germline CDR1 is SGDLS and CDR2 is YYNGEE. Trimming cost V 3 bases and J 4 bases, with 16 bases left between them. The whole variable domain, filled in from reference TRBV9 and TRBJ1-1, reads DSGVTQTPKHLITATGQRVTLRCSPRSGDLSVYWYQQSLDQGLQFLIQYYNGEERAKGNILERFSAQQFPDLHSELNLSSLELGDSALYFCASSALGEAFTEAFFGQGTRLTVV.

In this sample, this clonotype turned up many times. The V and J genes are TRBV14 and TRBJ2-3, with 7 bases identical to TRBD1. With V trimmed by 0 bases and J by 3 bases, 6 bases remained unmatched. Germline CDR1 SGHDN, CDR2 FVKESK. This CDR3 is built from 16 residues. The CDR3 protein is CASSQDPDRWTDTQYF. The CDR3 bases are TGTGCCAGCAGCCAAGACCCGGACAGGTGGACAGATACGCAGTATTTT.

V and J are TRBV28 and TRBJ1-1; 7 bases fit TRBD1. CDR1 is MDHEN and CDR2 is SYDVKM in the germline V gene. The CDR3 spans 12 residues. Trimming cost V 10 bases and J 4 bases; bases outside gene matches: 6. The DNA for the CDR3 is TGTGCCACCCGGACAGGTCCCACTGAAGCTTTCTTT. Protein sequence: CATRTGPTEAFF.

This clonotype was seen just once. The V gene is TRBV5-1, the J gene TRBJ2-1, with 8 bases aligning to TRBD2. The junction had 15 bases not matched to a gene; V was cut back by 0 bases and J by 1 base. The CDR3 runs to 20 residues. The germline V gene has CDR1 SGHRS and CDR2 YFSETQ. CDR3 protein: CASSLGFSGAAVTSYNEQFF. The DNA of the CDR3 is TGCGCCAGCAGCTTGGGTTTTAGCGGGGCAGCGGTGACATCCTACAATGAGCAGTTCTTC.

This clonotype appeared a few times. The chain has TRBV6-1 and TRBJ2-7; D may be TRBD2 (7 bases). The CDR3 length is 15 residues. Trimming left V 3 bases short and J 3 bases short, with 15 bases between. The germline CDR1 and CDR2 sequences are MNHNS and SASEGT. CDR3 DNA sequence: TGTGCCAGCAGTGATTGGGGGGGCCGTAACTACGAGCAGTACTTC. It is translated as CASSDWGGRNYEQYF.

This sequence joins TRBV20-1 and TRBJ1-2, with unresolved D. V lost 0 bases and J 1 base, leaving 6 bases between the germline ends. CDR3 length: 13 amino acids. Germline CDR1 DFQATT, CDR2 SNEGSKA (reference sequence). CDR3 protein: CSARDSVNYGYTF. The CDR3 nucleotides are TGCAGTGCTAGAGATTCGGTTAACTATGGCTACACCTTC.

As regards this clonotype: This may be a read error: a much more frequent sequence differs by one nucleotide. The CDR3 reads CASSYSERGGQNEQYF. In DNA form, the CDR3 reads TGTGCCAGCAGTTACTCGGAGCGGGGGGGCCAAAATGAGCAGTACTTC. The chain links TRBV6-6 to TRBJ2-5, with 10 positions matching TRBD2. Germline loops: CDR1 MNHNY, CDR2 SVGAGI (reference sequence). Trimming at V came to 0 bases and at J to 11 bases, leaving 12 bases not matched to a gene. The CDR3 is 16 residues long.